This entry lists 20 T cell receptor beta chains sequenced from one sample in a study of chemoradiotherapy in HPV16-positive cancers. Here immunoSEQ multiplex PCR was the method, and the copy in TCRdb shows in-frame clones only, minus some. Of approximately 12,000 clones detected, roughly four fifths appear once; the ten largest clones hold roughly 7%. Collection took place from a patient who underwent chemoradiotherapy. The receptor source for this set is a human donor with HPV-associated anogenital cancer.

The CDR3 here is CASSLLRTGTTDTQYF. The CDR3 DNA sequence: TGTGCCAGCAGCTTGCTGAGGACCGGCACGACAGATACGCAGTATTTT. This chain connects TRBV5-6 to TRBJ2-3, with unresolved D. The V gene lost 1 base and the J gene lost 3 bases, with 15 bases spanning the gap. This CDR3 is built from 16 residues. From germline, CDR1 is SGHDT and CDR2 YYEEEE.

The chain joins TRBV6-6 to TRBJ1-1, with 7 bases aligning to TRBD1. The V gene's germline CDR1 is MNHNY and CDR2 SVGAGI (reference sequence). J was trimmed by 7 bases and V by 0 bases; bases with no gene match: 5. This CDR3 spans 14 amino acids. The CDR3 nucleotides are TGTGCCAGCAGTTACTCAGAACAGGGGAGTGAAGCTTTCTTT. The encoded protein is CASSYSEQGSEAFF.

V is TRBV6-1 and J is TRBJ2-3; 11 positions match TRBD2. The germline gives CDR1 MNHNS, CDR2 SASEGT. This CDR3 is 15 amino acids long. The ends lost 4 bases at V and 5 bases at J; junction bases unmatched: 5. CDR3 loop: CASSALAGGLDTQYF. The CDR3 nucleotides are TGTGCCAGCAGTGCTCTAGCGGGAGGCCTAGATACGCAGTATTTT.

The chain carries TRBV28 and TRBJ1-1, with D possibly matching TRBD1 (6 bases). Trimming took off 3 bases at V and 4 bases at J, with 15 bases between the two ends. Germline-derived CDR1 and CDR2 are MDHEN and SYDVKM. This CDR3 contains 15 residues. The CDR3 region is CASSFSGDFSTEAFF. CDR3 nucleotide sequence: TGTGCCAGCAGTTTCTCAGGGGATTTTAGCACTGAAGCTTTCTTT.

This clone showed up just a few times. The rearrangement links TRBV7-2 to TRBJ2-1; 8 positions match TRBD2. This CDR3 is 14 amino acids long. V lost 5 bases to trimming and J lost 9 bases; unmatched junction nucleotides: 9. Germline-derived CDR1 and CDR2 are SGHTA and FQGNSA. The CDR3 region is CASSRTAGVSEQFF. The CDR3 DNA is TGTGCCAGCAGCCGGACAGCGGGAGTCTCTGAGCAGTTCTTC. Full variable domain (outside the CDR3, taken from reference TRBV7-2 and TRBJ2-1): GAGVSQSPSNKVTEKGKDVELRCDPISGHTALYWYRQSLGQGLEFLIYFQGNSAPDKSGLPSDRFSAERTGGSVSTLTIQRTQQEDSAVYLCASSRTAGVSEQFFGPGTRLTVL.

The rearrangement uses TRBV18 and TRBJ2-3; either TRBD1 or TRBD2 may supply D (5 bases each). CDR3 size: 13 residues. CDR1 and CDR2 from the germline V gene are KGHSH and LQKENI. Trimming removed 5 bases at V and 8 bases at J, with 14 bases between. The CDR3 protein is CASSSDSRGTQYF. In nucleotides, the CDR3 is TGTGCCAGCTCAAGCGACAGTCGGGGTACGCAGTATTTT.

This chain joins TRBV7-8 and TRBJ2-5; 8 bases map to TRBD2. J gave up 5 bases and V 1 base, and 15 bases lay outside the gene matches. Germline CDR1 is SGHVS and CDR2 is FQNEAQ. This CDR3 contains 18 residues. As DNA, the CDR3 is TGTGCCAGCAGCTTAGTTCCCCCAAACGGGGGGGTGGGGGAGACCCAGTACTTC. As protein: CASSLVPPNGGVGETQYF.

The rearrangement joins TRBV7-3 to TRBJ2-5, with 9 bases aligning to TRBD2. Per the germline V gene, CDR1 is SGHTA and CDR2 is FQGTGA. The CDR3 is made up of 17 amino acids. V was clipped by 5 bases and J by 4 bases; unmatched bases: 14. CDR3 bases: TGTGCCAGCAGCCCCGGGATAGCGGGAGTAGCCCCAGAGACCCAGTACTTC. The encoded protein is CASSPGIAGVAPETQYF.

The chain carries TRBV7-3 and TRBJ2-2, with 8 bases identical to TRBD1. There are 15 residues in the CDR3. V shed 2 bases and J 1 base; nucleotides not matched to a gene: 0. CDR1 is SGHTA and CDR2 is FQGTGA in the germline V gene. The CDR3 nucleotides are TGTGCCAGCAGCTTAGGGACAGGGAACACCGGGGAGCTGTTTTTT. Its protein product is CASSLGTGNTGELFF.

The genes are TRBV11-3 and TRBJ2-5; 8 nucleotides align to TRBD2. This CDR3 spans 17 amino acids. Germline CDR1 reads SGHNT; CDR2 reads YENEEA. The V segment lost 5 bases and the J segment 3 bases; nucleotides outside the gene matches: 14. DNA for the CDR3: TGTGCCAGCAGCCCCCCCCTTTGGACTAGCCCAAAAGAGACCCAGTACTTC. This gives the protein CASSPPLWTSPKETQYF.

This clone was seen a few times. V is TRBV6-4 and J is TRBJ2-1; 13 bases fit TRBD2. Germline trimming cut 3 bases from V and 5 bases from J; bases unmatched to any gene: 1. Per the germline V gene, CDR1 is MRHNA and CDR2 is SNTAGT. The CDR3 length is 15 residues. CDR3 DNA sequence: TGTGCCAGCAGTGAAGGGACTAGCGGGAACAATGAGCAGTTCTTC. It encodes CASSEGTSGNNEQFF.

This clone has a handful of counts. The chain carries TRBV10-3 and TRBJ1-2; 8 bases align to TRBD1. After removal of 0 bases from V and 6 bases from J, the junction contained 3 bases not matched to a gene. Looked up from germline, CDR1 is ENHRY and CDR2 is SYGVKD. The CDR3 is 14 residues long. This CDR3 is CAISESDRGDGYTF. CDR3 DNA sequence: TGTGCCATCAGTGAGTCCGACAGGGGAGATGGCTACACCTTC.

This chain links TRBV16 with TRBJ2-1, with D maybe TRBD2 (6 bases). The CDR3 length is 16 residues. Trimming removed 1 base at V and 6 bases at J, with 16 bases between. The germline CDR1 and CDR2 sequences are KGHSY and FQNENV. CDR3 coding DNA: TGTGCCAGCAGCCAATGGACGGGAGAAGGGGTCAATGAGCAGTTCTTC. Residues: CASSQWTGEGVNEQFF. Full variable domain (remainder filled in from reference TRBV16 and TRBJ2-1): GEEVAQTPKHLVRGEGQKAKLYCAPIKGHSYVFWYQQVLKNEFKFLISFQNENVFDETGMPKERFSAKCLPNSPCSLEIQATKLEDSAVYFCASSQWTGEGVNEQFFGPGTRLTVL.

This clone was seen a single time. V and J are TRBV12-2 and TRBJ2-3; the D call of TRBD2 is as the table states it, not checked on the DNA. TRBV12-2 constitutes a pseudogene. The CDR3 spans 19 residues. The CDR3 here is CASRLEGWARTTETDTQYF. CDR3 nucleotides: TGTGCAAGTCGCTTAGAAGGATGGGCTCGGACTACGGAGACAGATACGCAGTATTTT.

The rearrangement uses TRBV12-2 and TRBJ1-4. TRBV12-2 is assigned pseudogene status. This CDR3 spans 16 amino acids. The CDR3 reads CASRLALGGRNEKLFF. CDR3 DNA sequence: TGTGCAAGTCGCTTAGCGTTAGGGGGGAGGAATGAAAAACTGTTTTTT.

The chain combines TRBV5-1 with TRBJ2-6; no clear D. The V gene lost 8 bases and the J gene lost 1 base, with 4 bases spanning the gap. The CDR3 length is 12 residues. Germline CDR1 SGHRS, CDR2 YFSETQ. The CDR3 DNA sequence: TGCGCCAGTCTATCTGGGGCCAACGTCCTGACTTTC. The encoded protein is CASLSGANVLTF.

This clone has just one count. This chain uses TRBV5-1 with TRBJ2-3; 9 nucleotides match TRBD1. The CDR3 loop spans 15 amino acids. After removal of 0 bases from V and 5 bases from J, the junction contained 4 bases not matched to a gene. From germline, CDR1 is SGHRS and CDR2 YFSETQ. The CDR3 DNA sequence: TGCGCCAGCAGCTTGGCCGGGACAGGGAAAGATACGCAGTATTTT. Protein: CASSLAGTGKDTQYF.

The chain recombines TRBV13 with TRBJ2-1; D unclear. The germline V gene has CDR1 PRHDT and CDR2 FYEKMQ (reference sequence). With 2 bases removed from V and 2 bases from J, the gap between germline ends came to 7 bases. The CDR3 runs 14 residues. The CDR3 nucleotides read TGTGCCAGCAGCTTAACCTTAACCTACAATGAGCAGTTCTTC. It translates to CASSLTLTYNEQFF.

This clone counts as large. The chain links TRBV19 to TRBJ2-1; 10 bases fit TRBD2. With V trimmed by 5 bases and J by 3 bases, 4 bases remained unmatched. CDR3 length: 15 amino acids. Germline-derived CDR1 and CDR2 are LNHDA and SQIVND (reference sequence). The CDR3 DNA follows: TGTGCCAGTAGTGCAGGGACTAGCGACTACAATGAGCAGTTCTTC. The encoded protein is CASSAGTSDYNEQFF.

The CDR3 sequence is CASSPRTFGEKLFF. The CDR3 coding sequence is TGTGCCAGCAGTCCTAGGACATTTGGGGAAAAACTGTTTTTT. The chain recombines TRBV27 with TRBJ1-4, with a tentative D call TRBD1 (5 bases). The V gene lost 5 bases and the J gene lost 8 bases, with 15 bases spanning the gap. The CDR3 runs to 14 residues. Germline V gene data show CDR1 as MNHEY and CDR2 as SMNVEV (reference sequence).